This TCR beta chain was sequenced during a study of Ad26.COV2.S vaccination and SARS-CoV-2 variants (dated by TCRdb to the early 2020s). In the study overall: The specificity and breadth of SARS-CoV-2-reactive T cell receptors after Ad26.COV2.S vaccination were assessed by TCRbeta repertoire sequencing. The TCR-sequenced set comprised about 32 samples: approximately 19 Ad26.COV2.S vaccine recipients, 5 placebo recipients and 8 SARS-CoV-2 convalescent individuals.

Beyond this particular receptor, the publication reports: Non-spike TCR breadth was comparable between vaccine and placebo recipients, consistent with the vaccine containing only spike. Compared with placebo recipients, Ad26.COV2.S recipients showed higher spike-specific TCR breadth (P = 0.0014). It was noted by the authors that total T cell responses may have been underestimated by the TCR breadth and depth analyses. After vaccination, substantial breadth of spike-specific CD8+ and CD4+ T cell responses was reported.

V and J are trimmed by 2 bases and 5 bases, and the gene matches miss 8 bases of the junction. Looking up the germline V gene yields CDR1 MNHEY and CDR2 SVGEGT. The CDR3 goes from the cysteine to the phenylalanine over 15 residues. The sequence is cut down to CDR3 DNA, 45 bases in frame from base 1. This clone occurred a few times. This clone's antigen is unknown. No clone much larger than this one lies a single base away; base qualities are absent. What this sample's time point label stands for: individuals recovered from natural SARS-CoV-2 infection. The immunoSEQ Assay was used to sequence TCRbeta CDR3 regions. After extraction, genomic DNA underwent amplification by bias-controlled multiplex PCR, followed by high-throughput sequencing. In the source study's methods: To quantify the absolute abundance of every unique TCRbeta CDR3 region, sequences were collapsed and filtered. T cell fraction was estimated by normalizing TCRbeta template counts to usable DNA, with usable DNA measured through amplification of reference genes found in all nucleated cells. Repertoire TCRs were annotated as SARS-CoV-2-specific when V gene, CDR3 amino acid sequence and J gene were exactly matched to a known reactive TCR set. The reference SARS-CoV-2 TCR set came from MIRA and was filtered for enrichment in COVID-19-positive ImmuneCODE repertoires, removing public or cross-reactive TCRs. Based on the MIRA antigens, annotated TCRs were further analysed at the level of specific ORF or position within ORF. Depth was the summed frequency of annotated unique rearrangements, while breadth was defined as annotated unique rearrangements over total unique productive rearrangements. Group comparisons of TCR breadth used two-sided Wilcoxon rank-sum tests. TCRdb retrieved this table from immuneACCESS and kept in-frame rearrangements only. Not all clones are present; in checked studies, unresolved V genes account for under half, and no reason is known for the remainder. V and J calls and clone size come straight from that table; D and trimming were deduced from the DNA. Across this sample there are 150,000 to 200,000 clones, with roughly 89% seen only once. Of the sample, 5.9% falls within the top ten clones.

The rearranged segments are TRBV6-2 or TRBV6-3 and TRBJ2-7; 8 bases in the middle match TRBD2. This TCR derives from a human donor who had recovered from COVID-19. The sequencing used peripheral blood, collected after recovery from COVID-19. The base sequence is TGTGCCAGCAGTTACGAGGGGACTAGTAGGGACGAGCAGTACTTC. It translates to CASSYEGTSRDEQYF.